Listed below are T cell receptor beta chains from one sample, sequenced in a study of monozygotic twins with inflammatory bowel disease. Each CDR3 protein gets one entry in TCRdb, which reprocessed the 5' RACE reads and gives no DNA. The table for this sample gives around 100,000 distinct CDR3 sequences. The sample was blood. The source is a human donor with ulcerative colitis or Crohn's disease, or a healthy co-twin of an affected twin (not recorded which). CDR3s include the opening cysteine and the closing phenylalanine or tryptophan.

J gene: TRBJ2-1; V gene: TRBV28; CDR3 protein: CASSQGQGGNEQFF
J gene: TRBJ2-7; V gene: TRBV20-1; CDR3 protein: CSAPFRGGMYEQYF
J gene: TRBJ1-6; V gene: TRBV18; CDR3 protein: CGSSPIADSPLHF
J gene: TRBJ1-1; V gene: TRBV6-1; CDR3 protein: CASTRQGGFAEAFF
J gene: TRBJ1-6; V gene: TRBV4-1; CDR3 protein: CASRQLDLVAYNSPLHF
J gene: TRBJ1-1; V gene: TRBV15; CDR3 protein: CATSRETPGNTESFF
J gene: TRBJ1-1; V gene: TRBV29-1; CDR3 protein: CSVGRGMNTEAFF
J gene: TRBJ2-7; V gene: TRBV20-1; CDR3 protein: CSYASDYEQYF
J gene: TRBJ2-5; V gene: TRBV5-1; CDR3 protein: CASSAHRTSGSTLQETQYF
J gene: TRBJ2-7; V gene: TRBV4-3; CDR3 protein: CASSWGVAGAYEQYF
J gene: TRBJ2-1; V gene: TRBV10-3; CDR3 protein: CAISEGTSGGHEQFF
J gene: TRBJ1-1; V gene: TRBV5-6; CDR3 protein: CASSLWGPGNRRTEAFF
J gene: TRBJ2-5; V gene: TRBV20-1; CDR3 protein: CSARSDSGETQYF
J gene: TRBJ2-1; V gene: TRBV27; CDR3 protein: CASSLSPGGGDYNEQFF
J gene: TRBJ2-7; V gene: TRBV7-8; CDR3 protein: CASSPTRGRAGEQYF
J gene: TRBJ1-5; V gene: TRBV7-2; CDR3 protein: CASSPGLVQPQHF
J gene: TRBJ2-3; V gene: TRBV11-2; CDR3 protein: CAMQDRVTDTQYF
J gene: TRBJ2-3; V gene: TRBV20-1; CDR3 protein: CSSWAGGRTDTQYF
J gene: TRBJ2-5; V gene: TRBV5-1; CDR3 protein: CASSLDSPETQYF
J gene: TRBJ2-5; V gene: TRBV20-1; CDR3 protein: CSASLSRETQYF
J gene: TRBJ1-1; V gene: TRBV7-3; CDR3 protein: CASRLALNTEAFF
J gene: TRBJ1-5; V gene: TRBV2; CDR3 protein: CASSAWALTNQPQHF
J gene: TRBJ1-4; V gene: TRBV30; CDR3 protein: CAWRDLGLPNEKLFF
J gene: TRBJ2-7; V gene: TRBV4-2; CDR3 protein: CASSQSASGAPYEQYF
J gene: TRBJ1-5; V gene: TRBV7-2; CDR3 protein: CASSLFTVREPQHF
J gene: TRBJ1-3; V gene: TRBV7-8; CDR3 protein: CASSLARPEIMIGNTIYF
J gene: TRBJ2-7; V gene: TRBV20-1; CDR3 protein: CSASGLAGGSYEQYF
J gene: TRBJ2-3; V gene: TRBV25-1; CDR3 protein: CASSDRGYTDTQYF
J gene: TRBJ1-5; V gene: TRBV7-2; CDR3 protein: CASSLGSVNQPQHF
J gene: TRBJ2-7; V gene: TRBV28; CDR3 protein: CASSLRGISYEQYF
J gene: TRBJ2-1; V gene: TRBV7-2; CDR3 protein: CASSLEQGSWNEQFF
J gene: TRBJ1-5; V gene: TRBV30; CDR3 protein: CAWSVQDQPQHF
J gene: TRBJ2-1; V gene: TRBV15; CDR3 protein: CATSRVRGTEQFF
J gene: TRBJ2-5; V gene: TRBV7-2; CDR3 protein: CASSVSGEKETQYF
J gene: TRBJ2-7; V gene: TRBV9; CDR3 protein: CASSVAPPRDLPWTADYYEQYF
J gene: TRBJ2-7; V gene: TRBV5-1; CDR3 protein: CASSQTSLSYEQYF
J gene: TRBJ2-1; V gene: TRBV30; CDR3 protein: CAWRLGDRDLNEQFF
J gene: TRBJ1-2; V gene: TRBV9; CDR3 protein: CASSVNWRGYTF
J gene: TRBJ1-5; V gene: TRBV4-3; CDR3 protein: CASSQVWQQAGNQPQHF
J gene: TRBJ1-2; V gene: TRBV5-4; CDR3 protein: CASHLRANGQGYTF
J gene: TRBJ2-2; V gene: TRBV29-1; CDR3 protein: CSVEGNTGELFF
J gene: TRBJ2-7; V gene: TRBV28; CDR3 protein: CASFDRVVYEQYF
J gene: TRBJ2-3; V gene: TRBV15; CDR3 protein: CATSREGLTGGGRTDTQYF
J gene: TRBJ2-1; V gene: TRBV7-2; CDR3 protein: CASSSLRGRAYNEQFF
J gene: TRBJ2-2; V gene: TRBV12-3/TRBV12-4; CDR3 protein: CASTRQGANTGELFF